This record covers a single T cell receptor (beta chain). CDR3 length: 13 residues. In germline, CDR1 is SGHRS, CDR2 YFSETQ. V shed 4 bases and J shed 10 bases, with 15 bases lying between them. The record originates from a study of T-cell reconstitution after alpha-beta-depleted transplantation in children. Researchers prepared the TCRbeta library using unique molecular identifiers, the study reports. MiXCR, applied by TCRdb to the PCR reads, yields one record per CDR3 protein. The sample shows roughly 590,000 distinct CDR3 sequences, approximately 17% of them seen only once. The sequences come from PBMCs from the stem cell graft donor, collected from the stem cell graft. The chain joins TRBV5-1 to TRBJ2-1; D is perhaps TRBD1 (6 bases). The TCR comes from a human donor who donated a stem cell graft to a child with acute myeloid leukemia. The DNA of the CDR3 is TGCGCCAGCAGCCCTGGACCTGGGGGCGAGCAGTTCTTC. Its protein product is CASSPGPGGEQFF.